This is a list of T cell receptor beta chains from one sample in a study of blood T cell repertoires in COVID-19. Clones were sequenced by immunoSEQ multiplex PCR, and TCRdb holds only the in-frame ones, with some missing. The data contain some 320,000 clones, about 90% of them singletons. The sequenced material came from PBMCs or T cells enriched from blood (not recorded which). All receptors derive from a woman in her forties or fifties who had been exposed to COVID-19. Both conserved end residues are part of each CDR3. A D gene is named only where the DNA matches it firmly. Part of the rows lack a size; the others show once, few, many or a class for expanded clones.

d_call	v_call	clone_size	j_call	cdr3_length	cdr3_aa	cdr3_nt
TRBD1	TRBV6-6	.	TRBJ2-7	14	CASSTGTGGVEQYF	TGTGCCAGCAGCACCGGGACAGGGGGCGTTGAGCAGTACTTC
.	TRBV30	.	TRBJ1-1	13	CAWSTGLNTEAFF	TGTGCCTGGAGTACAGGGCTGAACACTGAAGCTTTCTTT
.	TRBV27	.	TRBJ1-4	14	CASSLTGPIEKLFF	TGTGCCAGCAGTTTAACAGGGCCGATTGAAAAACTGTTTTTT
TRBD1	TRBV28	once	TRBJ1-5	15	CASRSWDSLNQPQHF	TGTGCCAGCAGATCTTGGGACAGCCTTAATCAGCCCCAGCATTTT
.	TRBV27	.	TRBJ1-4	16	CASSLLADATNEKLFF	TGTGCCAGCAGTTTATTGGCTGATGCAACTAATGAAAAACTGTTTTTT
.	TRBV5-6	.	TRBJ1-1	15	CASSFVGGGSTEAFF	TGTGCCAGCAGCTTCGTGGGGGGGGGCTCCACTGAAGCTTTCTTT
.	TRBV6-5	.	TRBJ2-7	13	CASSPQQGYEQYF	TGTGCCAGCAGTCCCCAACAGGGCTACGAGCAGTACTTC
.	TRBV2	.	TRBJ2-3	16	CASSPASNPSTDTQYF	TGTGCCAGCAGCCCTGCTAGCAATCCTAGCACAGATACGCAGTATTTT
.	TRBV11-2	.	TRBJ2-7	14	CASSTRDTSYEQYF	TGTGCCAGCAGCACCCGGGACACATCCTACGAGCAGTACTTC
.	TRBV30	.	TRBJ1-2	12	CAWSVGGESYTF	TGTGCCTGGAGTGTTGGAGGGGAGAGCTACACCTTC
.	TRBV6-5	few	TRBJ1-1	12	CASSTGPGEAFF	TGTGCCAGCAGTACAGGGCCGGGTGAAGCTTTCTTT
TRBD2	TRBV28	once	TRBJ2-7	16	CASSDGLGGGPYEQYF	TGTGCCAGCAGTGACGGTCTTGGCGGGGGACCCTACGAGCAGTACTTC
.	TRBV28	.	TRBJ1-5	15	CASSLGSGGHQPQHF	TGTGCCAGCAGTTTAGGCAGCGGGGGCCATCAGCCCCAGCATTTT
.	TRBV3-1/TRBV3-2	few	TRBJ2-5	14	CASTSSGPGETQYF	TGTGCCAGCACATCAAGCGGACCCGGGGAGACCCAGTACTTC
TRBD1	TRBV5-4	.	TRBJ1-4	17	CASSANTRDRGSEKLFF	TGTGCCAGCAGTGCCAACACCCGGGACAGGGGGAGTGAAAAACTGTTTTTT
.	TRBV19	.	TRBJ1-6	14	CASSMQGGNSPLHF	TGTGCCAGTAGTATGCAGGGAGGGAATTCACCCCTCCACTTT
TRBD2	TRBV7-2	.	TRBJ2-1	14	CASSRTSLVNEQFF	TGTGCCAGCAGCCGGACTAGCTTGGTAAATGAGCAGTTCTTC
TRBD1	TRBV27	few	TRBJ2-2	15	CASSAGQGSGGELFF	TGTGCCAGCAGTGCGGGACAGGGTTCTGGCGGGGAGCTGTTTTTT
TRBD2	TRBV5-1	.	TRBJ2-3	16	CASSLVVSGGVDTQYF	TGCGCCAGCAGCTTGGTTGTTAGCGGGGGGGTTGATACGCAGTATTTT
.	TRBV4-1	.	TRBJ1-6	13	CASSQAIISPLHF	TGCGCCAGCAGCCAAGCCATCATTTCACCCCTCCACTTT
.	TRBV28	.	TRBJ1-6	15	CASSSFGGWGSPLHF	TGTGCCAGCAGTTCTTTTGGGGGCTGGGGTTCACCCCTCCACTTT
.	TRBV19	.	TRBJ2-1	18	CASSAPRGAGVSYNEQFF	TGTGCCAGTAGTGCGCCACGGGGGGCGGGGGTGTCCTACAATGAGCAGTTCTTC
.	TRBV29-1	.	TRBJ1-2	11	CSVDPGGGYTF	TGCAGCGTGGACCCGGGGGGTGGCTACACCTTC
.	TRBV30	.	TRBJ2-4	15	CAWSSTLLAKNIQYF	TGTGCCTGGAGTTCCACTCTACTAGCCAAAAACATTCAGTACTTC
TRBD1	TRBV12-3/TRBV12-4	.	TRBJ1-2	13	CASSADRGNGYTF	TGTGCCAGCAGTGCCGACAGGGGGAATGGCTACACCTTC
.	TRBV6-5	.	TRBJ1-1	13	CASSYFEAPGAFF	TGTGCCAGCAGTTACTTCGAAGCGCCTGGGGCTTTCTTT
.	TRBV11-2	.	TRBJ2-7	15	CASSTDPSSSYEQYF	TGTGCCAGCAGCACAGATCCTTCGAGCTCCTACGAGCAGTACTTC
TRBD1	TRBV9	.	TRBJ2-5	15	CASSPGPTGGKTQYF	TGTGCCAGCAGCCCCGGTCCGACAGGGGGCAAGACCCAGTACTTC
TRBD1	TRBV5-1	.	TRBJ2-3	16	CASSLQTGGKADTQYF	TGCGCCAGCAGCCTCCAGACAGGGGGCAAAGCAGATACGCAGTATTTT
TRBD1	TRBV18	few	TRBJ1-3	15	CASSPGQGAGNTIYF	TGTGCCAGCTCACCGGGACAGGGAGCAGGAAACACCATATATTTT
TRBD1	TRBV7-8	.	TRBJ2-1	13	CASSPDGTVEQFF	TGTGCCAGCAGCCCAGACGGGACAGTTGAGCAGTTCTTC
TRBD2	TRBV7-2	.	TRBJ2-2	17	CASSLVGSGGPSGELFF	TGTGCCAGCAGCTTAGTGGGTAGCGGGGGGCCCTCCGGGGAGCTGTTTTTT
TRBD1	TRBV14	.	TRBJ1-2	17	CASSQRPGQGPNYGYTF	TGTGCCAGCAGCCAAAGACCCGGACAGGGACCCAACTATGGCTACACCTTC
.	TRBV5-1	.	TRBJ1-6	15	CASSLTGGERSPLHF	TGCGCCAGCAGCTTGACAGGAGGGGAACGGTCACCCCTCCACTTT
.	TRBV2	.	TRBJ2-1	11	CASSVVGGRFF	TGTGCCAGCAGCGTAGTGGGGGGGCGGTTCTTC
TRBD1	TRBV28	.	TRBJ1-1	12	CASRKGDREAFF	TGTGCCAGCAGGAAAGGGGACAGGGAAGCTTTCTTT
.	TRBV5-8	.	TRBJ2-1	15	CASSPSRGTYNEQFF	TGTGCCAGCAGCCCGTCCCGGGGTACCTACAATGAGCAGTTCTTC
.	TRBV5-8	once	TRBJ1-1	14	CASSFSSGRSEAFF	TGTGCCAGCAGCTTCTCTTCGGGTAGGTCTGAAGCTTTCTTT
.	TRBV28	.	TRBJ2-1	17	CASSPYFRDTFKNEQFF	TGTGCCAGCAGTCCGTACTTTCGGGACACCTTCAAGAATGAGCAGTTCTTC
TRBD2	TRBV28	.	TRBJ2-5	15	CASTYLRGGRETQYF	TGTGCCAGCACTTATTTGCGGGGGGGCCGAGAGACCCAGTACTTC
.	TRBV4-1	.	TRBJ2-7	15	CASSQERQSSYEQYF	TGCGCCAGCAGCCAAGAGCGGCAGAGCTCCTACGAGCAGTACTTC
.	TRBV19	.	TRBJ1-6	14	CASSVGLGQSPLHF	TGTGCCAGTAGTGTGGGACTCGGGCAATCACCCCTCCACTTT
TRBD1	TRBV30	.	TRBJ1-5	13	CASKGQGSQPQHF	TGTGCCTCAAAAGGACAGGGAAGTCAGCCCCAGCATTTT
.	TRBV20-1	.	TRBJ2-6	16	CSASHSQTSGANVLTF	TGCAGTGCTAGTCACAGCCAAACCTCTGGGGCCAACGTCCTGACTTTC
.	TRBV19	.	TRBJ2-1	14	CASSPGGLYNEQFF	TGTGCCAGTAGTCCCGGGGGACTGTACAATGAGCAGTTCTTC
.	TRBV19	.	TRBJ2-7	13	CASSIEGGPEQYF	TGTGCCAGTAGTATAGAGGGGGGTCCTGAGCAGTACTTC
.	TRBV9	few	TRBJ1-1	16	CASSPRVGGMNTEAFF	TGTGCCAGCAGCCCCCGTGTTGGAGGAATGAACACTGAAGCTTTCTTT
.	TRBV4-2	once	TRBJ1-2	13	CASSQGPSYGYTF	TGTGCCAGCAGCCAGGGGCCTTCCTATGGCTACACCTTC
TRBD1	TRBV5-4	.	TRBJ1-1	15	CASSWPGQGNTEAFF	TGTGCCAGCAGCTGGCCGGGACAGGGGAACACTGAAGCTTTCTTT
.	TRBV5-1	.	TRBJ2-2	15	CASSGRSANTGELFF	TGCGCCAGCAGCGGGAGGTCGGCGAACACCGGGGAGCTGTTTTTT
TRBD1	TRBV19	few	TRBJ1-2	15	CASTSQGQGGNGYTF	TGTGCCAGCACTTCGCAGGGACAGGGGGGGAATGGCTACACCTTC
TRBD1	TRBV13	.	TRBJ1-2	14	CASRAGGLGYGYTF	TGTGCCAGCAGGGCAGGGGGTCTTGGCTATGGCTACACCTTC
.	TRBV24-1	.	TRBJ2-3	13	CATSGDSTDTQYF	TGTGCCACCAGCGGGGATAGCACAGATACGCAGTATTTT
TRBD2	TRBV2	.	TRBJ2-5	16	CASTPDGLASRETQYF	TGTGCCAGCACCCCGGATGGACTAGCATCTCGGGAGACCCAGTACTTC
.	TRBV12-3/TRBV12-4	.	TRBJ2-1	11	CASSQINEQFF	TGTGCCAGCAGCCAAATCAATGAGCAGTTCTTC
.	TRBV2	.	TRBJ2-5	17	CASSDPFGPADQETQYF	TGTGCCAGCAGTGACCCGTTTGGTCCCGCGGACCAAGAGACCCAGTACTTC
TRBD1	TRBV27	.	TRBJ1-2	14	CASSPFTGAHGYTF	TGTGCCAGCAGTCCTTTCACAGGGGCGCATGGCTACACCTTC
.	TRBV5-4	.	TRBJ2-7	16	CASSLGRGWPPYEQYF	TGTGCCAGCAGCTTGGGGAGGGGCTGGCCCCCCTACGAGCAGTACTTC
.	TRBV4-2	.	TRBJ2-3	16	CASSQRLVRVTDTQYF	TGTGCCAGCAGCCAAAGACTGGTGAGGGTGACAGATACGCAGTATTTT
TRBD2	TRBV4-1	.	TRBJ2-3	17	CASSQDRRERGTDTQYF	TGCGCCAGCAGCCAAGATAGAAGGGAGCGGGGGACAGATACGCAGTATTTT